The present T cell receptor (beta chain) was sequenced within a study of CD8+CD57+ T cells in acquired aplastic anemia. Overall study: Roughly 3 ug was the average amount of DNA from sorted CD4+ and CD8+ cells. Sequencing produced an average of around 10 million reads per healthy donor for CD4+ cells.

Investigators profiled TCR beta VDJ and CDR3 from genomic DNA template. Each CDR3 protein is one row after TCRdb ran MiXCR on the reads. The table lists hundreds of thousands of distinct CDR3 sequences, around 72% of them singletons. The study, taken as a whole, reports: Under 35 was the count of CD8+ CDR3 sequences that patients shared with controls.

V lost 0 bases, J lost 5 bases, and 11 bases lay in between. CDR3 length: 14 residues. Germline V gene sequence: CDR1 DFQATT, CDR2 SNEGSKA (reference sequence). In the case of this clonotype: Its antigen is unidentified.

Material: sorted CD4+, CD8+, or CD8+CD57+ T cells (not recorded which) from PBMCs. This clonotype was obtained from a human donor in good health, serving as a control. V and J are TRBV20-1 and TRBJ1-5, with a tentative D call TRBD1 (6 bases). CDR3 in DNA: TGCAGTGCTAGAGATCTACAGGGCGATCAGCCCCAGCATTTT. It translates to CSARDLQGDQPQHF.